This T cell receptor (beta chain) was obtained from a study of T cell changes during pregnancy in multiple sclerosis. TCRdb keeps only in-frame clones here, not all; method: immunoSEQ multiplex PCR. Altogether roughly 48,000 clones are present, approximately 95% being singletons, with the ten largest covering almost 6%. The sequenced sample was CD8+ T cells from peripheral blood mononuclear cells, obtained in the first trimester of pregnancy. The clonotype originates from a female donor with multiple sclerosis, enrolled in a pregnancy study.

CDR3 residues: CASSLATGVVDNEQFF. The CDR3 DNA reads as TGCGCCAGCAGCTTGGCGACAGGGGTTGTCGACAATGAGCAGTTCTTC. V usage is TRBV5-1 and J usage is TRBJ2-1; TRBD1 matches 8 bases. Trimming took 0 bases from V and 5 from J; bases not matched to a gene: 7. This CDR3 region has 16 residues. CDR1 and CDR2 (germline): SGHRS, YFSETQ.